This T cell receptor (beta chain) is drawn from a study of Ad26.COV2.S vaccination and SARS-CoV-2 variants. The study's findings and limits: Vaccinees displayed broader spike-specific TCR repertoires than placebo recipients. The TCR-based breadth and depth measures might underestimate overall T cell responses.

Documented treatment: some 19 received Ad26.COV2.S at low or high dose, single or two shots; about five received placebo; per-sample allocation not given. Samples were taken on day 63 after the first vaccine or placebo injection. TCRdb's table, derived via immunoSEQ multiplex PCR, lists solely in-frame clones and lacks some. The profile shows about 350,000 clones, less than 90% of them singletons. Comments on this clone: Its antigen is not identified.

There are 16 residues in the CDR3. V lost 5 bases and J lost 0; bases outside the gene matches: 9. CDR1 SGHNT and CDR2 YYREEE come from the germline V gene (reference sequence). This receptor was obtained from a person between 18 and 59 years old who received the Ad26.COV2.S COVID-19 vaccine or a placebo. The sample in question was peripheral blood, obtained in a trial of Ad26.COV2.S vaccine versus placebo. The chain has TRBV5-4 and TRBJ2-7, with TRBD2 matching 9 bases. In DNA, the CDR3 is TGTGCCAGCAGGCCCGGGACTAGCAGGGGCTCCTACGAGCAGTACTTC. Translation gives CASRPGTSRGSYEQYF.